This T cell receptor beta chain was identified during a study of blood T cells in healthy people across ages. CDR3 length: 18 amino acids. V dropped 3 bases and J dropped 7 bases, with 27 bases sitting between them. Per germline, CDR1 MNHEY and CDR2 SVGEGT. Together with a sample-barcoded 5' primer, a J-beta primer mix was included in a second PCR lasting about 6 to 11 cycles. TCRdb reanalysed the 5' RACE reads using MiXCR and keeps one entry per CDR3 protein. The sample shows 1.8 million or so distinct CDR3 sequences, about two fifths of them seen only once. The V gene is TRBV6-2 or TRBV6-3, the J gene TRBJ1-2; D not resolved. The sequence was obtained from a human donor in good health. The sequencing sample was made of blood. CDR3 coding DNA: TGTGCCAGCAGTTATGTGGAAGGGTTCATAGTCCTCTCGAGTGGCTACACCTTC. Amino acid sequence: CASSYVEGFIVLSSGYTF.